Listed here are 20 T cell receptor beta chains from one sample, sequenced in a study of T cells in Graves' hyperthyroidism and ophthalmopathy. The TCR beta CDR3 regions underwent amplification using RNA transcripts as the source. The HTBI set primed first-round TCR CDR3 RT-PCR. TCRdb re-analysed the multiplex PCR reads in MiXCR, keeping a single row per CDR3 protein. The top ten clones hold approximately 10% of a sample with 350,000 to 450,000 distinct CDR3 sequences, approximately 13% of them seen once. Source material: blood. Every receptor here comes from a woman aged 55-75 years with Graves' hyperthyroidism.

In this sample, this clonotype turned up a few times. The germline gene is not matched at one end of the junction; a read error may be the cause. The J gene is TRBJ2-1, the V gene TRBV6-1; D unresolved. Germline lookup yields CDR1 MNHNS and CDR2 SASEGT. This CDR3 has 14 residues. In DNA form, the CDR3 reads TGTGCCAGCAGTGAAATCAGCTCCTACAATGGGCAGTTCTTC. Translated: CASSEISSYNGQFF.

The table lists this clonotype with many counts. The chain recombines TRBV5-5 with TRBJ1-1; maybe TRBD1 (5 bases). V was cut by 1 base and J by 4 bases, with 11 bases left in between. The CDR3 is 14 residues long. Germline V gives CDR1 SGHKS, CDR2 YYEKEE (reference sequence). In nucleotides, the CDR3 is TGTGCCAGCAGCTTGTGGAGGGGAAGCACTGAAGCTTTCTTT. It is translated as CASSLWRGSTEAFF.

The sample holds a few counts of this clonotype. CDR3 DNA: TGTGCCAGCAGCGCACGACAGGGGTCGTTTGAGCAGTACTTC. Its protein product is CASSARQGSFEQYF. The chain has TRBV7-8 and TRBJ2-7; 8 nucleotides line up with TRBD1. From germline, CDR1 is SGHVS and CDR2 FQNEAQ. Trimming removed 5 bases from V and 7 bases from J; junction bases left unmatched: 10. This CDR3 is 14 amino acids long.

V usage is TRBV27 and J usage is TRBJ1-2; TRBD1 might be the D (6 bases). This CDR3 region has 13 residues. Per the germline V gene, CDR1 is MNHEY and CDR2 is SMNVEV (reference sequence). Trimming shortened V by 2 bases and J by 8 bases, and 12 bases separated the two germline ends. The CDR3: CASSLIGGRGYTF. In nucleotides, the CDR3 is TGTGCCAGCAGTTTAATCGGGGGGCGAGGCTACACCTTC.

The rearrangement links TRBV6-1 to TRBJ2-2; no firm D call. From germline, CDR1 is MNHNS and CDR2 SASEGT. This CDR3 contains 14 residues. The V end lost 8 bases, the J end lost 5 bases, and 15 bases lay between the germline ends. CDR3 coding DNA: TGTGCCAGCTGGCGGCGGCCCTCAACCGGGGAGCTGTTTTTT. Residues: CASWRRPSTGELFF.

Many counts were recorded for this clonotype. The chain is built from TRBV11-2 and TRBJ2-5; weak D call: TRBD1 (5 bases). Between the trimmed V and J ends, which lost 3 bases and 4 bases, there was a span of 15 bases. Germline CDR1 SGHAT, CDR2 FQNNGV. The CDR3 spans 15 residues. Written as DNA, the CDR3 is TGTGCCAGCAGCTTGGCAGGGCTGGTTACAGAGACCCAGTACTTC. This codes for CASSLAGLVTETQYF.

V and J are TRBV4-1 and TRBJ2-7; TRBD1 or TRBD2 may be the D gene (5 bases each). V was clipped by 2 bases and J by 1 base, with 9 bases between them. The CDR3 consists of 14 residues. Germline CDR1 reads MGHRA; CDR2 reads YSYEKL. The CDR3 DNA follows: TGCGCCAGCAGCCAAAGGGGAGCGTCCTACGAGCAGTACTTC. Translation: CASSQRGASYEQYF.

This clonotype was observed at least ten times. V usage is TRBV6-1 and J usage is TRBJ2-7; 8 nucleotides agree with TRBD2. The CDR3 contains 15 residues. CDR1 MNHNS and CDR2 SASEGT come from the germline V gene. The ends lost 4 bases at V and 2 bases at J; junction bases unmatched: 7. The CDR3 nucleotides are TGTGCCAGCAGTGGTGAGCGGGAGAGGACCTACGAGCAGTACTTC. Protein: CASSGERERTYEQYF.

V usage is TRBV7-9 and J usage is TRBJ2-2; 7 bases agree with TRBD2. CDR3 length equals 16 residues. Germline CDR1 reads SEHNR; CDR2 reads FQNEAQ (reference sequence). Trimming took 4 bases from V and 0 from J; bases not matched to a gene: 5. The CDR3 loop reads CASSWEGNPNTGELFF. The CDR3 nucleotides are TGTGCCAGCAGCTGGGAGGGGAACCCGAACACCGGGGAGCTGTTTTTT.

This clonotype has ten or more counts. This chain joins TRBV28 and TRBJ2-3, with 8 nucleotides matching TRBD2. The CDR3 has 18 amino acids. The V segment lost 2 bases and the J segment 0 bases; nucleotides outside the gene matches: 10. Germline values: CDR1 MDHEN, CDR2 SYDVKM. CDR3 nucleotide sequence: TGTGCCAGCAGTTTAGAAAGCGGGGGTGTGGGGAGCACAGATACGCAGTATTTT. Its translation: CASSLESGGVGSTDTQYF.

This clonotype was counted ten times or more. CDR3 loop: CASSLAPAPRFYGYTF. The DNA of the CDR3 is TGTGCCAGCAGCTTAGCCCCAGCCCCGAGGTTCTATGGCTACACCTTC. The gene calls are TRBV7-9 and TRBJ1-2, with D hard to call. Germline lookup yields CDR1 SEHNR and CDR2 FQNEAQ (reference sequence). Deletions cut 0 bases from V and 4 bases from J, with 15 bases between. The CDR3 loop spans 16 amino acids.

About this clonotype itself: It may be a read error: a sequence one base away is much more abundant. This chain connects TRBV3-1 to TRBJ2-1; 12 bases are shared with TRBD2. CDR3 length: 16 residues. Germline assignment: CDR1 LGHDT and CDR2 YNNKEL (reference sequence). CDR3 nucleotides: TGTGCCGGCAGCCAAGGACTAGCGGGATCCTACAATGAGCAGTTCTTC. Its translation: CAGSQGLAGSYNEQFF.

This clonotype was picked up many times. The chain is built from TRBV20-1 and TRBJ2-1; the match to TRBD2 covers 15 bases. V lost 4 bases and J lost 0; bases outside the gene matches: 13. The CDR3 length is 20 residues. Looked up from germline, CDR1 is DFQATT and CDR2 is SNEGSKA (reference sequence). CDR3 sequence (DNA): TGCAGTGCTAAAGAGGGGGGACTAGCGGGAGGCATTGGCTCCTACAATGAGCAGTTCTTC. It yields the protein CSAKEGGLAGGIGSYNEQFF.

This clonotype was counted only a few times. The V call is TRBV5-8, the J call TRBJ1-3; tentatively, D is TRBD1 (6 bases). The germline CDR1 and CDR2 sequences are SGHTS and YDEGEE. The V end lost 1 base, the J end lost 2 bases, and 13 bases lay between the germline ends. This CDR3 has 16 amino acids. The chain's CDR3 is CASSLRAGATGNTIYF. The CDR3 nucleotides read TGTGCCAGCAGCTTGAGGGCAGGGGCCACTGGAAACACCATATATTTT.

This clonotype was detected many times. The chain carries TRBV2 and TRBJ2-4; 8 bases map to TRBD2. The length of the CDR3 is 15 residues. V dropped 5 bases and J dropped 5; count of bases not matched to a gene: 8. Per germline, CDR1 SNHLY and CDR2 FYNNEI. CDR3 sequence reads: CASSFGGGSQNIQYF. CDR3 nucleotide sequence: TGTGCCAGCAGTTTCGGGGGGGGGTCCCAAAACATTCAGTACTTC.

This clonotype has more than one count but fewer than ten. V and J are TRBV7-9 and TRBJ1-4; perhaps TRBD1 as D (5 bases). Germline V gene lookup returns CDR1 SEHNR and CDR2 FQNEAQ (reference sequence). Trimming left V 5 bases short and J 8 bases short, with 21 bases between. The CDR3 totals 16 residues. The CDR3 spells CASSPMVGTLKEKLFF. Here the CDR3 DNA reads TGTGCCAGCAGCCCAATGGTCGGGACCTTAAAGGAAAAACTGTTTTTT.

The chain joins TRBV12-3 or TRBV12-4 to TRBJ2-7; TRBD2 matches 12 bases. The CDR3 length is 17 residues. Germline trimming cut 5 bases from V and 6 bases from J; bases unmatched to any gene: 14. The CDR3 DNA sequence: TGTGCCAGCAGTCCCCTGATGGGGCTAGCGGGAGGGTCCGAGCAGTACTTC. Amino acids: CASSPLMGLAGGSEQYF.

The V gene is TRBV5-1, the J gene TRBJ2-2; 10 bases align to TRBD2. The V gene end was trimmed by 3 bases and the J gene end by 4 bases; junction bases not matched to a gene: 9. This CDR3 region has 17 residues. Looked up from germline, CDR1 is SGHRS and CDR2 is YFSETQ. CDR3 residues: CASSSTPSGRGTGELFF. For the CDR3, the DNA is TGCGCCAGCAGCTCCACCCCTAGCGGGAGAGGCACCGGGGAGCTGTTTTTT.

This chain uses TRBV13 with TRBJ2-3; D unresolved. V lost 5 bases, J lost 6 bases, and 18 bases lay in between. The CDR3 consists of 15 residues. CDR1 and CDR2 from the germline V gene are PRHDT and FYEKMQ (reference sequence). CDR3: CASSNLGRKTDTQYF. The CDR3 nucleotides are TGTGCCAGCAGCAATCTTGGAAGGAAGACTGATACGCAGTATTTT.

This clonotype was seen at least ten times. The chain combines TRBV12-5 with TRBJ1-1, with D perhaps TRBD1 (6 bases). The CDR3 sequence is 14 residues long. The V gene lost 5 bases and the J gene lost 1 base, with 11 bases spanning the gap. The V gene's germline CDR1 is LGHNT and CDR2 FRNRAP. The CDR3 DNA follows: TGTGCTAGTGGTCCGACACAGGGGAACACTGAAGCTTTCTTT. This codes for CASGPTQGNTEAFF. The full variable domain, completed using reference TRBV12-5 and TRBJ1-1, is DARVTQTPRHKVTEMGQEVTMRCQPILGHNTVFWYRQTMMQGLELLAYFRNRAPLDDSGMPKDRFSAEMPDATLATLKIQPSEPRDSAVYFCASGPTQGNTEAFFGQGTRLTVV.